This TCR beta chain was sequenced during a study of radiation and T cells in renal cell carcinoma. The method was immunoSEQ multiplex PCR; TCRdb's version includes in-frame clones alone and lacks a portion of them. The table includes around 16,000 clones, roughly 54% detected once. Worth noting for this clone: The antigen remains unidentified.

The treatment was: treatment-naive control, cytoreductive nephrectomy. General observations from the study: Dominant CDR3 motifs occupied more repertoire in irradiated than control tumors. In nephrectomy-only tumors, top 100 clonotypes averaged around 40%, versus roughly 54% irradiated. Only small tumor regions of about 1.1 g were sampled.

The clonotype comes from a man aged 45-65 years with renal cell carcinoma. This specimen consisted of tumor tissue, obtained from a patient whose treatment was nephrectomy without radiotherapy.

CDR3 residues: CASSVWRAPGELFF. The CDR3 region has the DNA TGTGCCAGCAGTGTATGGAGGGCCCCCGGGGAGCTGTTTTTT. The chain has TRBV6-1 and TRBJ2-2; tentatively, D is TRBD2 (6 bases). Between the trimmed V and J ends, which lost 4 bases and 6 bases, there was a span of 12 bases. Germline assignment: CDR1 MNHNS and CDR2 SASEGT. This CDR3 is 14 amino acids long.